This T cell receptor (beta chain) was profiled in a study of T cells in localized non-small cell lung cancer. Concerning this clone: Its cognate antigen is unknown.

Only in-frame clones appear in the TCRdb table, and some are missing; sequencing was by immunoSEQ multiplex PCR. The repertoire holds 1,300 to 1,500 clones, with around 35% as singletons. Study-level points and caveats: The greatest T cell clonality was found in uninvolved adjacent lung (higher than in tumor). Overall survival was longer when the density of T cells in the blood was higher. Median around 62 top-100 tumor clones were shared with paired adjacent lung.

V was cut by 9 bases and J by 0 bases, with 8 bases left in between. Germline assignment: CDR1 LGHNT and CDR2 FRNRAP. The CDR3 sequence is 13 residues long. This TCR came from a woman between 35 and 75 years old with stage I squamous cell lung carcinoma. The sequencing used normal lung tissue next to the tumor, collected before any cancer treatment. The rearrangement links TRBV12-5 to TRBJ2-2; D gene unclear. Written as DNA, the CDR3 is TGTGCTAGCCATTTTTCGAACACCGGGGAGCTGTTTTTT. As protein: CASHFSNTGELFF.